This TCR beta chain is from a study of control samples from healthy donors and cancer patients. The protocol was immunoSEQ multiplex PCR, while the TCRdb copy is restricted to in-frame clones and leaves out a portion. The sample lists approximately 90,000 clones, around 86% seen once, with under 25% in the top ten. Germline CDR1 and CDR2: SNHLY and FYNNEI. V lost 6 bases and J 5 bases, leaving 4 bases between the germline ends. The CDR3 is made up of 11 amino acids. The genes are TRBV2 and TRBJ2-2; unclear D gene. The TCR originated in a man aged 25 to 40 in good health. Sequencing was performed on blood. CDR3: CASRGTGELFF. CDR3 in DNA: TGTGCCAGCAGAGGGACCGGGGAGCTGTTTTTT.